The clone carrying this T cell receptor beta chain was counted at least ten times. The V end lost 1 base, the J end lost 2 bases, and 12 bases lay between the germline ends. This CDR3 region has 16 residues. Germline V CDR1 and CDR2: SGHAT, FQNNGV. Bulk TCR libraries were made with methods that had been previously described and with listed TCR primers. A single record per CDR3 protein comes from TCRdb applying MiXCR to the PCR reads. The sample comprises tens of thousands of distinct CDR3 sequences, less than 20% of which are singletons, and 1.4% to 1.5% rests with the top ten. The data belong to a study of molecular identifiers for immune sequencing clone quantification.

The clonotype was recovered from a human donor in good health. Some libraries in this study had Jurkat cell RNA spiked in. The chain couples TRBV11-2 to TRBJ2-1; D is possibly TRBD2 (5 bases). Source material: naive CD8+ T cells from blood, with Jurkat cell RNA spiked in. Subset here: FACS-sorted CD8+CD4-CCR7+CD45RA+ naive T cells. The CDR3 DNA reads as TGTGCCAGCAGCTTAGTTTCAGCGGCTGCCTACAATGAGCAGTTCTTC. Amino acid sequence: CASSLVSAAAYNEQFF.